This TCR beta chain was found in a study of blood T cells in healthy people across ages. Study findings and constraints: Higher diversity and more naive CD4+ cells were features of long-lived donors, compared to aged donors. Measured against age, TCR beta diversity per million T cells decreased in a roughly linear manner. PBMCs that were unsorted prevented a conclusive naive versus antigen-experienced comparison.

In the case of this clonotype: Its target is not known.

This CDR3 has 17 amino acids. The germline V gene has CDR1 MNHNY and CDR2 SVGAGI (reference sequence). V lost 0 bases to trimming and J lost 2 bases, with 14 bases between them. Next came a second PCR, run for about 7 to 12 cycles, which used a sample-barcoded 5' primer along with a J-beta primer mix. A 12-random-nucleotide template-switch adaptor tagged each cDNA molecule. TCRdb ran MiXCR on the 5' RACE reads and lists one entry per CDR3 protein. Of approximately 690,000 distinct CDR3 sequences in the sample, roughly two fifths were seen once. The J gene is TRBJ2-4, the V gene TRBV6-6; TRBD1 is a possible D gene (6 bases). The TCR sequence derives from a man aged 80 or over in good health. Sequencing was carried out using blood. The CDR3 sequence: CASSYSGDTQSKNIQYF. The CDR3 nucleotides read TGTGCCAGCAGTTACTCGGGGGACACGCAGTCCAAAAACATTCAGTACTTC.